This T cell receptor beta chain was recovered during a study of blood T cell repertoires in COVID-19. At the level of the study: Some COVID-19 samples were acute and others convalescent; all came from the United States, Italy and Spain. From T cells, B-cell-depleted T cells, or PBMCs came the material, which was cDNA or gDNA.

Measured with immunoSEQ multiplex PCR; TCRdb has only the in-frame clones, and not every one. The table lists some 150,000 clones, under 90% of them singletons. This CDR3 is 13 amino acids long. Trimming took 2 bases from V and 8 from J; bases not matched to a gene: 3. The sample taken for sequencing was peripheral blood. V usage is TRBV12-3 or TRBV12-4 and J usage is TRBJ2-1, with 7 positions matching TRBD2. The sequence was obtained from a man in his fifties or sixties with acute or convalescent COVID-19. CDR3 region: CASSLSGGDEQFF. CDR3 nucleotides: TGTGCCAGCAGTTTATCGGGGGGTGATGAGCAGTTCTTC.